This T cell receptor beta chain was observed in a study of T cell repertoires in cytomegalovirus infection (dated by TCRdb to about 2019). For the study in its entirety: Recently identified HLA-C-restricted CMV epitopes, whose presentation resists viral immunomodulation, were targeted by peptide stimulations together with well-studied HLA-B-restricted epitopes. Donor HLA type was relevant to the analysis, as public TCR beta signatures indicated carriage of CMV infection together with the matching HLA type.

On this clonotype: The target of this receptor is not known. No base-level quality is on record; no much larger clone is a single base apart.

Findings and caveats that apply to the study as a whole: The ex vivo response was dominated by HLA-C-restricted CMV-specific TCR beta clonotypes, which also provided the single most frequent clonotype in two of eight donors. In both this cohort and an independent roughly 350-donor cohort, the cumulative frequency of public TCR beta family members distinguished carriers of CMV infection plus the relevant HLA type.

TCRdb records Illumina HiSeq 1500 as the sequencer. The raw public reads went through TCRdb reprocessing: fastp at Q25, MiXCR clone calling, in-frame beta chains kept. CDR3 protein sequences are deduplicated, and each keeps its most common genes and DNA. The table for this sample lists 640,000 or so distinct CDR3 sequences; around a third of them were counted only once. The biggest ten clones account for about 20% of the sample. The cysteine opens and the phenylalanine closes a CDR3 of 15 amino acids. Only the CDR3 DNA is retained, 45 bases long and in frame from the first base. CDR1 SGHNT and CDR2 YYREEE are derived from the germline V gene (reference sequence). A distance of 13 bases separates the germline ends of V and J, which lose 0 bases and 6 bases respectively. The treatment or condition label of this sample denotes: in vitro stimulation with specific CMV peptide epitopes to enrich CMV-specific T cells.

The chain uses TRBV5-4 and TRBJ2-1; possibly the D gene is TRBD2, per 6 matching bases. The sample consisted of cultured PBMCs, taken from culture after CMV antigen stimulation. The source of this sequence is a human donor in good health (CMV status not recorded). Some clones in this sample may be carry-over from other donors' samples. The base sequence is TGTGCCAGCAGCTTGGGGGGGGTACTAGGCAATGAGCAGTTCTTC. It codes for CASSLGGVLGNEQFF.